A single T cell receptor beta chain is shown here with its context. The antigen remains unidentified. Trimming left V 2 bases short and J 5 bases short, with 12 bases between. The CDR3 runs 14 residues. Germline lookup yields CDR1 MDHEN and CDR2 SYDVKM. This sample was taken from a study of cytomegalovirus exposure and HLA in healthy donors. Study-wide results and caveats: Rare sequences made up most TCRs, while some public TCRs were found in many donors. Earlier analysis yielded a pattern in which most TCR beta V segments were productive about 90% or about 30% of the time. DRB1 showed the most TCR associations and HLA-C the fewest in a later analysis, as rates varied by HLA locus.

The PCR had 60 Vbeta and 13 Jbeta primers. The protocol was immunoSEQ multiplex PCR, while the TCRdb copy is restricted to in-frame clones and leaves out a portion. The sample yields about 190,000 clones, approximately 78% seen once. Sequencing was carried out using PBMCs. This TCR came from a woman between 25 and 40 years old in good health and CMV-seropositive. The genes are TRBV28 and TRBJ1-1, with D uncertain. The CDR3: CASSLMGRRTEAFF. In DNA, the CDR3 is TGTGCCAGCAGTTTAATGGGAAGGAGGACTGAAGCTTTCTTT. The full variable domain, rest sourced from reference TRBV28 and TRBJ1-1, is DVKVTQSSRYLVKRTGEKVFLECVQDMDHENMFWYRQDPGLGLRLIYFSYDVKMKEKGDIPEGYSVSREKKERFSLILESASTNQTSMYLCASSLMGRRTEAFFGQGTRLTVV.